These 32 T cell receptor beta chains came from one sample sequenced in a study of cytomegalovirus exposure and HLA in healthy donors. A multiplex PCR was run with 60 Vbeta primers and 13 Jbeta primers. Measured with immunoSEQ multiplex PCR; TCRdb has only the in-frame clones, and not every one. This table holds around 150,000 clones, about 77% found once. Specimen: PBMCs. All receptors come from a male donor in good health and CMV-seropositive.

The CDR3 loop reads CASSQIPRVGGTEAFF. The DNA for the CDR3 is TGTGCCAGCAGCCAAATCCCCCGCGTCGGGGGCACTGAAGCTTTCTTT. This chain joins TRBV4-2 and TRBJ1-1, with D perhaps TRBD1 (5 bases). This CDR3 spans 16 amino acids. Per germline, CDR1 LGHNA and CDR2 YNFKEQ. V dropped 2 bases and J dropped 4 bases, with 17 bases sitting between them.

This clone turned up a few times. This rearrangement joins TRBV30 to TRBJ2-3; 13 bases map to TRBD2. The CDR3 spans 14 residues. Trimming removed 0 bases from V and 6 bases from J; junction bases left unmatched: 0. CDR1 is GTSNPN, CDR2 SVGIG, per germline (reference sequence). The CDR3 bases are TGTGCCTGGAGTGTGGGACTAGCGGGGGATACGCAGTATTTT. Amino acid sequence: CAWSVGLAGDTQYF.

This sequence joins TRBV7-9 and TRBJ1-5, with D perhaps TRBD1 (6 bases). Trimming stripped 4 bases from V and 0 bases from J, with 10 bases between. The CDR3 length is 15 residues. CDR1 is SEHNR and CDR2 is FQNEAQ in the germline V gene (reference sequence). In nucleotides, the CDR3 is TGTGCCAGCAGCTCGGACAGATATAGCAATCAGCCCCAGCATTTT. Its translation: CASSSDRYSNQPQHF. Variable domain in full (rest from reference TRBV7-9 and TRBJ1-5): DTGVSQNPRHKITKRGQNVTFRCDPISEHNRLYWYRQTLGQGPEFLTYFQNEAQLEKSRLLSDRFSAERPKGSFSTLEIQRTEQGDSAMYLCASSSDRYSNQPQHFGDGTRLSIL.

This chain connects TRBV6-5 to TRBJ2-3, with D tentatively TRBD1 (5 bases). Germline V gives CDR1 MNHEY, CDR2 SVGAGI. The V and J ends lost 5 bases and 6 bases respectively, with 15 bases between them. The CDR3 totals 14 residues. As DNA, the CDR3 is TGTGCCAGCAGTAACCTCGACAGAAAGGATACGCAGTATTTT. Its protein is CASSNLDRKDTQYF.

This clone was seen more than once but under ten times. V is TRBV11-2 and J is TRBJ1-3; D uncertain. V was cut by 1 base and J by 3 bases, with 16 bases left in between. There are 17 residues in the CDR3. Germline CDR1 reads SGHAT; CDR2 reads FQNNGV. The chain's CDR3 is CASSLVPGSVGGNTIYF. CDR3 in DNA: TGTGCCAGCAGCTTAGTGCCAGGCTCAGTTGGTGGAAACACCATATATTTT.

The chain links TRBV7-2 to TRBJ1-2; D uncertain. Deletions cut 5 bases from V and 8 bases from J, with 15 bases between. The V gene's germline CDR1 is SGHTA and CDR2 FQGNSA. This CDR3 comprises 13 residues. The CDR3 sequence is CASSLREGPGYTF. In nucleotides, the CDR3 is TGTGCCAGCAGCCTTAGGGAGGGTCCCGGCTACACCTTC. Complete variable domain (other parts from reference TRBV7-2 and TRBJ1-2): GAGVSQSPSNKVTEKGKDVELRCDPISGHTALYWYRQSLGQGLEFLIYFQGNSAPDKSGLPSDRFSAERTGGSVSTLTIQRTQQEDSAVYLCASSLREGPGYTFGSGTRLTVV.

The rearrangement links TRBV2 to TRBJ1-3, with D possibly being TRBD1 (6 bases). Trimming left V 4 bases short and J 3 bases short, with 16 bases between. Germline V gene data show CDR1 as SNHLY and CDR2 as FYNNEI. This CDR3 has 16 amino acids. CDR3 region: CASSGFPDRIGNTIYF. The CDR3 bases are TGTGCCAGCAGTGGGTTTCCGGACAGAATTGGAAACACCATATATTTT.

The chain employs TRBV4-3 and TRBJ2-3, with 9 nucleotides matching TRBD2. The junction had 10 bases not matched to a gene; V was cut back by 1 base and J by 2 bases. The CDR3 contains 18 residues. CDR1 is LGHNA and CDR2 is YSLEER in the germline V gene. The CDR3 is CASSQVVSGGYTTDTQYF. CDR3 DNA: TGCGCCAGCAGCCAAGTTGTTAGCGGGGGATATACCACAGATACGCAGTATTTT.

The chain employs TRBV4-3 and TRBJ2-5, with 9 bases matching TRBD2. Losses at the gene ends were 0 bases for V and 7 bases for J; bases not matched to a gene: 12. CDR1 is LGHNA and CDR2 is YSLEER in the germline V gene. The CDR3 is 17 residues long. The CDR3 is CASSQEGGVAGEGTQYF. The CDR3 coding sequence is TGCGCCAGCAGCCAAGAGGGGGGGGTAGCGGGGGAAGGGACCCAGTACTTC.

The V call is TRBV5-4, the J call TRBJ1-2, with 9 bases identical to TRBD1. This CDR3 region has 14 residues. V trimming: 4 bases; J trimming: 4 bases; junction bases outside the gene matches: 5. Looked up from germline, CDR1 is SGHNT and CDR2 is YYREEE (reference sequence). CDR3 sequence: CASSLTGGSYGYTF. CDR3 DNA: TGTGCCAGCAGCCTGACAGGGGGTAGCTATGGCTACACCTTC.

On this clone: The CDR3 carries no conserved terminal phenylalanine or tryptophan, so it likely arises from a read error. The chain joins TRBV19 to TRBJ1-5; 11 bases are a match to TRBD1. Per germline, CDR1 LNHDA and CDR2 SQIVND (reference sequence). J gave up 0 bases and V 4 bases, and 8 bases lay outside the gene matches. The CDR3 is made up of 18 amino acids. The DNA of the CDR3 is TGTGCCAGTAGTACGGACAGGGGGCGAGGTTCTAGCAATCAGCCCCAGCATCTT. Translated: CASSTDRGRGSSNQPQHL.

This clone appeared a few times. This chain links TRBV7-2 with TRBJ2-1, with 11 bases aligning to TRBD1. Germline lookup yields CDR1 SGHTA and CDR2 FQGNSA. The CDR3 sequence is 18 residues long. V shed 6 bases and J 0 bases; nucleotides not matched to a gene: 10. The CDR3 DNA reads as TGTGCCAGCAGACTCTCCACCGGGACAGGGGGCTCCTACAATGAGCAGTTCTTC. Amino acid sequence: CASRLSTGTGGSYNEQFF.

This sequence joins TRBV4-1 and TRBJ1-6; tentatively, D is TRBD1 (6 bases). V was pared by 0 bases and J by 0 bases, with 12 bases between. The germline CDR1 and CDR2 sequences are MGHRA and YSYEKL. The CDR3 loop spans 18 amino acids. CDR3 nucleotides: TGCGCCAGCAGCCAAGAGGTAGGACAGAGCTCCTATAATTCACCCCTCCACTTT. This translates into CASSQEVGQSSYNSPLHF.

This clone was recorded only once. The chain couples TRBV9 to TRBJ1-1, with D hard to call. The CDR3 has 12 residues. From germline, CDR1 is SGDLS and CDR2 YYNGEE. V lost 3 bases and J lost 5, with 8 bases in between. This CDR3 reads CASSATGTEAFF. The CDR3 DNA reads TGTGCCAGCAGCGCCACGGGGACTGAAGCTTTCTTT. The whole variable domain, filled in from reference TRBV9 and TRBJ1-1, reads DSGVTQTPKHLITATGQRVTLRCSPRSGDLSVYWYQQSLDQGLQFLIQYYNGEERAKGNILERFSAQQFPDLHSELNLSSLELGDSALYFCASSATGTEAFFGQGTRLTVV.

The chain links TRBV10-2 to TRBJ1-6; 9 nucleotides align to TRBD1. V was clipped by 6 bases and J by 7 bases; unmatched bases: 4. The CDR3 consists of 14 residues. Germline V lookup: CDR1 WSHSY, CDR2 SAAADI. CDR3 sequence (DNA): TGCGCCAGCAGCACCGGGACAGGGAATTCACCCCTCCACTTT. It is translated as CASSTGTGNSPLHF.

This clone was observed a handful of times. CDR3 DNA sequence: TGTGCCAGCAGCTTTTTGACAGGGCTGGGAGGAAACACCATATATTTT. Its translation: CASSFLTGLGGNTIYF. The gene calls are TRBV5-5 and TRBJ1-3, with TRBD1 matching over 7 bases. This CDR3 spans 16 amino acids. Germline V CDR1 and CDR2: SGHKS, YYEKEE (reference sequence). Losses at the gene ends were 2 bases for V and 4 bases for J; bases not matched to a gene: 9.

This clone was recorded a few times. This rearrangement joins TRBV6-1 to TRBJ2-3, with D tentatively TRBD2 (5 bases). Germline CDR1 is MNHNS and CDR2 is SASEGT. V lost 6 bases to trimming and J lost 2 bases, with 9 bases between them. The CDR3 is made up of 13 amino acids. The CDR3 DNA reads TGTGCCAGCAGCGGGGTTACCACAGATACGCAGTATTTT. Translating it yields CASSGVTTDTQYF.

The rearrangement links TRBV4-3 to TRBJ2-2; TRBD1 agrees at 7 bases. The germline gives CDR1 LGHNA, CDR2 YSLEER. The CDR3 runs to 16 residues. V was clipped by 0 bases and J by 2 bases; unmatched bases: 3. The CDR3 DNA sequence: TGCGCCAGCAGCCAAGAGACAGGGAGAAACACCGGGGAGCTGTTTTTT. It translates to CASSQETGRNTGELFF.

This clone occurred once. The genes are TRBV6-6 and TRBJ2-7, with 7 bases fitting TRBD1. Trimming removed 7 bases from V and 6 bases from J; junction bases left unmatched: 6. CDR3 size: 12 residues. The germline V gene has CDR1 MNHNY and CDR2 SVGAGI (reference sequence). Here the CDR3 DNA reads TGTGCCAGCAATTCTAGGGGGCGCGAGCAGTACTTC. This codes for CASNSRGREQYF.

This clone came up once. The J gene is TRBJ2-7, the V gene TRBV27, with 8 bases matching TRBD2. The CDR3 contains 16 residues. The V segment lost 5 bases and the J segment 0 bases; nucleotides outside the gene matches: 9. In germline, CDR1 is MNHEY, CDR2 SMNVEV (reference sequence). CDR3 sequence (DNA): TGTGCCAGCAGTCCTCCGAGCGGGGGAAGCTCCTACGAGCAGTACTTC. It specifies CASSPPSGGSSYEQYF.

The chain combines TRBV11-2 with TRBJ2-3; maybe TRBD2 (5 bases). The CDR3 covers 16 residues. Trimming cost V 1 base and J 0 bases, with 11 bases left between them. CDR1 is SGHAT, CDR2 FQNNGV, per germline. DNA of the CDR3: TGTGCCAGCAGCTTAGGTACGGGAACTAGCACAGATACGCAGTATTTT. Its protein product is CASSLGTGTSTDTQYF. The full variable domain, rest sourced from reference TRBV11-2 and TRBJ2-3, is EAGVAQSPRYKIIEKRQSVAFWCNPISGHATLYWYQQILGQGPKLLIQFQNNGVVDDSQLPKDRFSAERLKGVDSTLKIQPAKLEDSAVYLCASSLGTGTSTDTQYFGPGTRLTVL.

This clone has just a few counts. The gene calls are TRBV7-8 and TRBJ1-1, with 7 bases fitting TRBD1. The CDR3 is 13 residues long. Germline CDR1 is SGHVS and CDR2 is FQNEAQ. V was pared by 7 bases and J by 7 bases, with 9 bases of the junction left unmatched. The CDR3 sequence is CASNSGGLDEAFF. The CDR3, as DNA: TGTGCCAGCAACTCAGGGGGGTTGGATGAAGCTTTCTTT.

The V gene is TRBV19, the J gene TRBJ1-2; weak D call: TRBD1 (6 bases). Germline V gene data show CDR1 as LNHDA and CDR2 as SQIVND (reference sequence). The CDR3 sequence is 16 residues long. V lost 4 bases, J lost 4 bases, and 19 bases lay in between. In DNA, the CDR3 is TGTGCCAGTAGTAATGACGGACAGCTAGTGGCCTATGGCTACACCTTC. Translation: CASSNDGQLVAYGYTF.

This clone was seen once. The CDR3 DNA reads as TGTGCCAGCAGTCCTCAGGTGGGGAACACTGAAGCTTTCTTT. This encodes CASSPQVGNTEAFF. The V and J genes are TRBV28 and TRBJ1-1; unclear D gene. The germline V gene has CDR1 MDHEN and CDR2 SYDVKM. V lost 5 bases and J 1 base, leaving 11 bases between the germline ends. The CDR3 has 14 residues.

This rearrangement joins TRBV7-8 to TRBJ2-5; 8 bases match TRBD1. With 3 bases clipped from V and 5 bases from J, the junction kept 5 bases outside the gene matches. CDR1 is SGHVS and CDR2 is FQNEAQ in the germline V gene. The CDR3 consists of 14 residues. The DNA for the CDR3 is TGTGCCAGCAGCTTGGACAGGGCCTGGGAGACCCAGTACTTC. It translates to CASSLDRAWETQYF.

The rearrangement uses TRBV9 and TRBJ1-6; TRBD1 agrees at 7 bases. V was pared by 4 bases and J by 9 bases, with 7 bases of the junction left unmatched. The CDR3 loop spans 14 amino acids. Germline V gene sequence: CDR1 SGDLS, CDR2 YYNGEE. CDR3 sequence: CASSLGNRGSPLHF. CDR3 nucleotide sequence: TGTGCCAGCAGCTTGGGGAACAGGGGTTCACCCCTCCACTTT.

This clone appeared a few times. This chain connects TRBV19 to TRBJ2-7, with D perhaps TRBD2 (5 bases). This CDR3 region has 13 residues. The V gene's germline CDR1 is LNHDA and CDR2 SQIVND (reference sequence). Trimming pared 1 base from V and 3 bases from J, leaving 7 bases between. This CDR3 is CASSIAEGYEQYF. The CDR3, as DNA: TGTGCCAGTAGTATAGCAGAGGGCTACGAGCAGTACTTC.

This chain uses TRBV19 with TRBJ2-7; D is possibly TRBD2 (5 bases). The CDR3 length is 15 residues. Trimming left V 5 bases short and J 4 bases short, with 18 bases between. Germline V gene data show CDR1 as LNHDA and CDR2 as SQIVND (reference sequence). The CDR3 DNA reads as TGTGCCAGTAGTCCTCGACAAGGCCGGACTTACGAGCAGTACTTC. Its protein product is CASSPRQGRTYEQYF.

This sequence joins TRBV2 and TRBJ1-1; D is unclear. V shed 5 bases and J shed 4 bases, with 11 bases lying between them. This CDR3 comprises 13 residues. Germline loops: CDR1 SNHLY, CDR2 FYNNEI. CDR3 nucleotide sequence: TGTGCCAGCAGTATCGGAAGAGGCACTGAAGCTTTCTTT. Protein sequence: CASSIGRGTEAFF.

The CDR3: CASSLAGASYEQYF. CDR3 sequence (DNA): TGTGCCAGCAGCTTAGCAGGGGCTTCCTACGAGCAGTACTTC. This sequence joins TRBV11-3 and TRBJ2-7, with D perhaps matching TRBD1 (6 bases). Per the germline V gene, CDR1 is SGHNT and CDR2 is YENEEA. V was pared by 1 base and J by 1 base, with 8 bases between. This CDR3 contains 14 residues.

The V call is TRBV15, the J call TRBJ2-7; 11 bases line up with TRBD2. With 9 bases clipped from V and 0 bases from J, the junction kept 1 base outside the gene matches. CDR1 is LNHNV, CDR2 YYDKDF, per germline (reference sequence). There are 13 residues in the CDR3. DNA for the CDR3: TGTGCCACTGGGACTAGCGGCTCCTACGAGCAGTACTTC. Its translation: CATGTSGSYEQYF.

The chain combines TRBV13 with TRBJ2-3; D is perhaps TRBD2 (6 bases). CDR1 PRHDT and CDR2 FYEKMQ come from the germline V gene (reference sequence). The CDR3 length is 13 residues. The germline V and J ends were trimmed by 3 bases and 6 bases, with 10 bases remaining between them. CDR3 in DNA: TGTGCCAGCAGCTTTCGCGGGGATGATACGCAGTATTTT. The encoded protein is CASSFRGDDTQYF.